Listed here are 23 T cell receptor beta chains from one sample, sequenced in a study of blood T cell repertoires in COVID-19. Assay used: immunoSEQ multiplex PCR; TCRdb lists only in-frame clones, some missing. The sample holds 110,000 to 150,000 clones; over 65% are singletons and the top ten take just over 6%. The sequenced material came from PBMCs or T cells enriched from blood (not recorded which). The receptors were gathered from a woman between 45 and 60 years old who had recovered from COVID-19.

The chain uses TRBV7-9 and TRBJ2-5, with unresolved D. The V gene lost 2 bases and the J gene lost 0 bases, with 7 bases spanning the gap. This CDR3 is built from 14 residues. Germline V gene sequence: CDR1 SEHNR, CDR2 FQNEAQ (reference sequence). The CDR3 here is CASSLFGDQETQYF. In DNA, the CDR3 is TGTGCCAGCAGCTTATTCGGAGACCAAGAGACCCAGTACTTC.

This rearrangement joins TRBV5-6 to TRBJ1-1; D is uncertain. V was trimmed by 3 bases and J by 1 base, leaving 13 bases between them. The CDR3 is 15 residues long. The V gene's germline CDR1 is SGHDT and CDR2 YYEEEE. CDR3 sequence reads: CASSSNLDTNTEAFF. The DNA of the CDR3 is TGTGCCAGCAGCTCTAATCTTGACACGAACACTGAAGCTTTCTTT.

The chain has TRBV6-6 and TRBJ1-1; no firm D call. The CDR3 runs 15 residues. Between the trimmed V and J ends, which lost 3 bases and 4 bases, there was a span of 15 bases. Germline V gene sequence: CDR1 MNHNY, CDR2 SVGAGI (reference sequence). The CDR3 coding sequence is TGTGCCAGCAGTTATGAGGTGGGTCTCGTCACTGAAGCTTTCTTT. Its translation is CASSYEVGLVTEAFF.

This chain links TRBV18 with TRBJ1-5; D perhaps matches TRBD1 (5 bases). Trimming pared 2 bases from V and 9 bases from J, leaving 14 bases between. Germline V gives CDR1 KGHSH, CDR2 LQKENI. CDR3 length equals 14 residues. The CDR3 DNA is TGTGCCAGCTCACCATCTGGCCGCCAGGGGCCCCAGCATTTT. Translation: CASSPSGRQGPQHF.

The rearrangement links TRBV10-3 to TRBJ2-7, with D perhaps TRBD1 (5 bases). The ends were cut back, 10 bases at V and 2 bases at J, with 15 bases in the middle. The CDR3 spans 13 residues. Germline loops: CDR1 ENHRY, CDR2 SYGVKD. DNA of the CDR3: TGTGCCACTGCGACAGACTTAGCCTACGAGCAGTACGTC. Residues: CATATDLAYEQYV.

CDR3 sequence reads: CASSDHRGGNQPQHF. CDR3 sequence (DNA): TGTGCCAGCAGTGACCACAGGGGCGGCAATCAGCCCCAGCATTTT. The chain links TRBV2 to TRBJ1-5; 7 bases match TRBD1. This CDR3 comprises 15 residues. Germline V gene data show CDR1 as SNHLY and CDR2 as FYNNEI. V gave up 3 bases and J gave up 2 bases; unmatched junction bases: 4.

For the CDR3, the DNA is TGTGCCAGCAGCTCCCCGACAGGGGGGGAGGTGACCCAGTACTTC. Protein sequence: CASSSPTGGEVTQYF. V is TRBV5-5 and J is TRBJ2-5; TRBD1 aligns across 9 bases. The CDR3 contains 15 residues. Trimming took 3 bases from V and 7 from J; bases not matched to a gene: 10. The germline V gene encodes CDR1 SGHKS and CDR2 YYEKEE (reference sequence).

This chain connects TRBV5-1 to TRBJ1-4; 12 bases map to TRBD1. Germline V gives CDR1 SGHRS, CDR2 YFSETQ. The CDR3 spans 14 residues. Unmatched junction bases numbered 3, after V lost 4 bases and J lost 8 bases. In DNA form, the CDR3 reads TGCGCCAGCAGCGCCGGGACAGGGGGCGAAAAACTGTTTTTT. This translates into CASSAGTGGEKLFF.

This chain joins TRBV6-5 and TRBJ1-2; no firm D call. Looked up from germline, CDR1 is MNHEY and CDR2 is SVGAGI. The CDR3 runs 14 residues. V was shortened by 5 bases and J by 4 bases, with 14 bases between the two germline ends. As DNA, the CDR3 is TGTGCCAGCAGTCGCACAGAGAGATTCTATGGCTACACCTTC. Its protein product is CASSRTERFYGYTF.

The rearrangement uses TRBV11-2 and TRBJ1-2; D is unresolved. CDR3 length: 12 amino acids. Deletions cut 3 bases from V and 8 bases from J, with 10 bases between. The germline V gene has CDR1 SGHAT and CDR2 FQNNGV. In DNA, the CDR3 is TGTGCCAGCAGCTTTGAGGGTGACGGCTACACCTTC. Translating it yields CASSFEGDGYTF. The full variable domain, in which reference TRBV11-2 and TRBJ1-2 provide the parts outside the CDR3, is EAGVAQSPRYKIIEKRQSVAFWCNPISGHATLYWYQQILGQGPKLLIQFQNNGVVDDSQLPKDRFSAERLKGVDSTLKIQPAKLEDSAVYLCASSFEGDGYTFGSGTRLTVV.

This clone has just one count. The V gene is TRBV7-9, the J gene TRBJ1-2; 8 nucleotides match TRBD1. After removal of 4 bases from V and 7 bases from J, the junction contained 14 bases not matched to a gene. The germline gives CDR1 SEHNR, CDR2 FQNEAQ (reference sequence). The CDR3 sequence is 16 residues long. CDR3 nucleotides: TGTGCCAGCAGCTCCTCGACAGGGGCATTCTCTTCTGGCTACACCTTC. Amino acids: CASSSSTGAFSSGYTF.

The chain has TRBV28 and TRBJ1-6, with no clear D. The CDR3 has 14 residues. The V gene lost 2 bases and the J gene lost 8 bases, with 10 bases spanning the gap. CDR1 is MDHEN, CDR2 SYDVKM, per germline. CDR3 protein: CASSLNGVDSPLHF. The CDR3 DNA sequence: TGTGCCAGCAGTTTAAACGGGGTGGATTCACCCCTCCACTTT.

The gene calls are TRBV28 and TRBJ2-1, with D maybe TRBD2 (6 bases). CDR1 is MDHEN and CDR2 is SYDVKM in the germline V gene. Trimming left V 5 bases short and J 7 bases short, with 15 bases between. The CDR3 has 14 residues. Here the CDR3 reads CASSIRTNQNEQFF. The CDR3 nucleotides are TGTGCCAGCAGTATAAGGACTAACCAAAATGAGCAGTTCTTC.

This clone was seen only once. The chain joins TRBV30 to TRBJ2-1; D is unresolved. The V gene lost 3 bases and the J gene lost 4 bases, with 4 bases spanning the gap. The germline V gene encodes CDR1 GTSNPN and CDR2 SVGIG (reference sequence). This CDR3 has 11 amino acids. The CDR3 loop reads CAWRRYNEQFF. The CDR3 coding sequence is TGTGCCTGGAGGCGGTACAATGAGCAGTTCTTC.

The chain uses TRBV5-1 and TRBJ2-2; 9 positions match TRBD1. Germline CDR1 reads SGHRS; CDR2 reads YFSETQ. J lost 1 base, V lost 4 bases, and 2 bases had no gene match. CDR3 length: 15 residues. The CDR3 loop reads CASSPGQGNTGELFF. As DNA, the CDR3 is TGCGCCAGCAGCCCGGGACAGGGGAACACCGGGGAGCTGTTTTTT.

The V gene is TRBV2, the J gene TRBJ2-5, with 8 bases identical to TRBD2. Trimming removed 4 bases from V and 5 bases from J; junction bases left unmatched: 3. The germline V gene has CDR1 SNHLY and CDR2 FYNNEI. The CDR3 spans 13 residues. CDR3 residues: CASSAPGGETQYF. The CDR3 DNA reads as TGTGCCAGCAGTGCCCCGGGGGGGGAGACCCAGTACTTC.

The chain combines TRBV27 with TRBJ1-1; a possible D gene is TRBD1 (6 bases). The V end lost 6 bases, the J end lost 6 bases, and 11 bases lay between the germline ends. The CDR3 is 12 residues long. The germline V gene has CDR1 MNHEY and CDR2 SMNVEV (reference sequence). DNA of the CDR3: TGTGCCAGCAGGACCCCAGGGGCTGAAGCTTTCTTT. This codes for CASRTPGAEAFF.

The genes are TRBV7-8 and TRBJ1-5; 10 nucleotides agree with TRBD1. The CDR3 totals 15 residues. V dropped 5 bases and J dropped 6; count of bases not matched to a gene: 7. CDR1 and CDR2 (germline): SGHVS, FQNEAQ. The DNA for the CDR3 is TGTGCCAGCAGCGGCACCCGGGACAGGGGTCAGCCCCAGCATTTT. This translates into CASSGTRDRGQPQHF.

The rearrangement joins TRBV7-2 to TRBJ2-1; 8 bases map to TRBD2. The CDR3 totals 16 residues. Germline-derived CDR1 and CDR2 are SGHTA and FQGNSA. Unmatched junction bases numbered 5, after V lost 3 bases and J lost 1 base. The CDR3 DNA follows: TGTGCCAGCAGCTTCGGGGGGGCGGGATCCTACAATGAGCAGTTCTTC. Residues: CASSFGGAGSYNEQFF.

The genes are TRBV5-1 and TRBJ1-2; unclear D gene. The CDR3 runs to 17 residues. Germline V gene sequence: CDR1 SGHRS, CDR2 YFSETQ. V lost 0 bases and J 7 bases, leaving 22 bases between the germline ends. This CDR3 is CASSLESARQRVGGYTF. The CDR3 nucleotides are TGCGCCAGCAGCTTGGAATCGGCGCGGCAGCGAGTCGGTGGCTACACCTTC.

The chain carries TRBV5-1 and TRBJ1-4; 9 bases are a match to TRBD1. The V segment lost 3 bases and the J segment 6 bases; nucleotides outside the gene matches: 3. The CDR3 loop spans 14 amino acids. Germline V gene sequence: CDR1 SGHRS, CDR2 YFSETQ. In nucleotides, the CDR3 is TGCGCCAGCAGCTCGGGACAGGGCGATGAAAAACTGTTTTTT. It encodes CASSSGQGDEKLFF.

In this sample, this clone turned up once. This rearrangement joins TRBV27 to TRBJ2-1; 7 nucleotides agree with TRBD1. After removal of 4 bases from V and 2 bases from J, the junction contained 2 bases not matched to a gene. This CDR3 is 14 amino acids long. Germline V gene lookup returns CDR1 MNHEY and CDR2 SMNVEV (reference sequence). The CDR3 sequence: CASSWDSTYNEQFF. CDR3 nucleotide sequence: TGTGCCAGCAGTTGGGACAGCACCTACAATGAGCAGTTCTTC.

This chain uses TRBV14 with TRBJ1-1, with 8 bases aligning to TRBD1. J was trimmed by 5 bases and V by 3 bases; bases with no gene match: 5. The length of the CDR3 is 14 residues. Germline CDR1 and CDR2: SGHDN and FVKESK. CDR3 residues: CASSQNRGGTEAFF. CDR3 nucleotide sequence: TGTGCCAGCAGCCAGAACAGGGGGGGGACTGAAGCTTTCTTT.